This T cell receptor beta chain was documented in a study of response to subunit inactivated influenza vaccine. Trimming pared 4 bases from V and 4 bases from J, leaving 13 bases between. This CDR3 region has 13 residues. Germline V gene sequence: CDR1 GTSNPN, CDR2 SVGIG (reference sequence). Overall study results and limits: Authors suggested seasonal influenza vaccinations each recruit few new T cells.

TCRdb analysed the RT-PCR reads with MiXCR anew, one entry per CDR3 protein. This table has roughly 780,000 distinct CDR3 sequences, approximately 17% appearing once. On this clonotype itself: Its antigen is undetermined.

The TCR sequence derives from a man in his fifties or sixties who received an inactivated influenza vaccine. The chain joins TRBV30 to TRBJ1-2; a weak D match, TRBD1 (5 bases). This specimen consisted of PBMCs from blood, obtained approximately 5 days after vaccination. CDR3 protein: CAWTGGGAYGYTF. The CDR3 region has the DNA TGTGCCTGGACTGGTGGGGGTGCCTATGGCTACACCTTC.